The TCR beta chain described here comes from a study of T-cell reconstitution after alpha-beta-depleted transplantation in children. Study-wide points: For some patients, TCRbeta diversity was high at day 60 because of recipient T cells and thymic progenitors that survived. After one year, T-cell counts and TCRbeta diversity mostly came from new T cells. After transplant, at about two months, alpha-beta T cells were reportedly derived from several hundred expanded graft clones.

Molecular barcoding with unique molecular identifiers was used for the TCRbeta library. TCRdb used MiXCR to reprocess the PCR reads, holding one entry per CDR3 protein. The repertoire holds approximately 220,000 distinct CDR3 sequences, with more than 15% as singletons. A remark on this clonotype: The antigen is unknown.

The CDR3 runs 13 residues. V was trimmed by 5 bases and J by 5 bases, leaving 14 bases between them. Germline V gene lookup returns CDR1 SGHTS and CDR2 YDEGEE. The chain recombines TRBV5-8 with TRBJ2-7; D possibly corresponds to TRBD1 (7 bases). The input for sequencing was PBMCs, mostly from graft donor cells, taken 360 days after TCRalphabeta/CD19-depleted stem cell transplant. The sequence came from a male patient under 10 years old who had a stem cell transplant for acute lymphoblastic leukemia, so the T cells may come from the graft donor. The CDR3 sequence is CASRARGVDEQYF. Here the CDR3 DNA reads TGTGCCAGCAGAGCCAGGGGGGTGGACGAGCAGTACTTC.